The 30 T cell receptor beta chains below come from one sample, sequenced in a study of T cells in localized non-small cell lung cancer. Using immunoSEQ multiplex PCR, the repertoire was profiled, and TCRdb retains in-frame clones only, with some absent. The sample includes around 50,000 clones, around 90% of them seen just once. The sequenced sample was PBMCs, obtained before any cancer treatment. The origin of the receptors is a female donor with stage II lung adenocarcinoma.

J is TRBJ1-3 and V is TRBV7-2; D uncertain. The CDR3 totals 14 residues. The germline gives CDR1 SGHTA, CDR2 FQGNSA. The germline V and J ends were trimmed by 1 base and 2 bases, with 6 bases remaining between them. In DNA form, the CDR3 reads TGTGCCAGCAGCTTAGGCGGGGCTGGAAACACCATATATTTT. Protein product: CASSLGGAGNTIYF. The entire variable domain, with the rest obtained from reference TRBV7-2 and TRBJ1-3, is as follows: GAGVSQSPSNKVTEKGKDVELRCDPISGHTALYWYRQSLGQGLEFLIYFQGNSAPDKSGLPSDRFSAERTGGSVSTLTIQRTQQEDSAVYLCASSLGGAGNTIYFGEGSWLTVV.

This clone has more than one count but fewer than ten. V and J are TRBV7-3 and TRBJ2-3; tentatively, D is TRBD2 (5 bases). Deletions cut 2 bases from V and 0 bases from J, with 12 bases between. CDR3 length: 16 amino acids. CDR1 is SGHTA, CDR2 FQGTGA, per germline. In DNA form, the CDR3 reads TGTGCCAGCAGCTTATCAGCTAGCATAAGCACAGATACGCAGTATTTT. Protein sequence: CASSLSASISTDTQYF.

The J gene is TRBJ1-5, the V gene TRBV2; the D gene is possibly TRBD1 (6 bases). The CDR3 runs to 15 residues. V was cut by 6 bases and J by 3 bases, with 15 bases left in between. The germline CDR1 and CDR2 sequences are SNHLY and FYNNEI. The CDR3 loop reads CASSGPGQHNQPQHF. For the CDR3, the DNA is TGTGCCAGCAGCGGGCCCGGACAGCACAATCAGCCCCAGCATTTT.

The rearrangement joins TRBV5-6 to TRBJ1-6; tentatively, D is TRBD1 (6 bases). CDR3 length equals 16 residues. Germline V gene data show CDR1 as SGHDT and CDR2 as YYEEEE. V shed 4 bases and J shed 4 bases, with 15 bases lying between them. CDR3 residues: CASSTQGKGYNSPLHF. The CDR3 nucleotides read TGTGCCAGCAGCACACAGGGAAAGGGGTATAATTCACCCCTCCACTTT.

The chain links TRBV5-1 to TRBJ2-5, with 7 bases lining up with TRBD1. Trimming cost V 1 base and J 7 bases; bases outside gene matches: 10. The CDR3 is 15 amino acids. Germline lookup yields CDR1 SGHRS and CDR2 YFSETQ. CDR3 sequence: CASSLLGQPSGTQYF. Written as DNA, the CDR3 is TGCGCCAGCAGCTTGCTGGGACAGCCCTCGGGGACCCAGTACTTC.

V usage is TRBV25-1 and J usage is TRBJ2-7, with D unclear. The CDR3 runs to 15 residues. Trimming cost V 3 bases and J 1 base, with 13 bases left between them. The germline gives CDR1 MGHDK, CDR2 SYGVNS. The CDR3 DNA reads as TGTGCCAGCAGTGACTCGGCACGCGCGTCCTACGAGCAGTACTTC. Its translation: CASSDSARASYEQYF.

The chain employs TRBV7-8 and TRBJ2-1, with D possibly called TRBD1 or TRBD2 (6 bases each). Per germline, CDR1 SGHVS and CDR2 FQNEAQ. The CDR3 is 13 residues long. The V end was cut by 6 bases, the J end by 4 bases, with 10 bases between. This chain's CDR3 is CASRRGPYNEQFF. In DNA, the CDR3 is TGTGCCAGCAGACGGGGGCCATACAATGAGCAGTTCTTC.

The V gene is TRBV6-5, the J gene TRBJ1-6; D remains unclear. The CDR3 contains 15 residues. V lost 8 bases to trimming and J lost 11 bases, with 22 bases between them. CDR1 and CDR2 (germline): MNHEY, SVGAGI. In nucleotides, the CDR3 is TGTGCCAGCTCGCCGGATCGACCCTCGAAAGCACCCCTCCACTTT. Its protein product is CASSPDRPSKAPLHF.

This sequence joins TRBV18 and TRBJ2-5, with unresolved D. V lost 6 bases to trimming and J lost 5 bases, with 16 bases between them. Germline V gene data show CDR1 as KGHSH and CDR2 as LQKENI. This CDR3 is built from 14 residues. This CDR3 is CASSPDGFMETQYF. The CDR3 DNA follows: TGTGCCAGCTCCCCCGACGGGTTCATGGAGACCCAGTACTTC.

The genes are TRBV5-8 and TRBJ2-6, with TRBD2 matching over 7 bases. Unmatched junction bases numbered 7, after V lost 1 base and J lost 0 bases. CDR1 is SGHTS and CDR2 is YDEGEE in the germline V gene. The CDR3 is 18 amino acids. The CDR3 reads CASSLSRTRSSGANVLTF. In nucleotides, the CDR3 is TGTGCCAGCAGCTTGTCCCGGACTAGGAGCTCTGGGGCCAACGTCCTGACTTTC.

V and J are TRBV6-5 and TRBJ1-1; TRBD1 is a possible D gene (5 bases). Germline V gene lookup returns CDR1 MNHEY and CDR2 SVGAGI. The CDR3 has 14 residues. V lost 6 bases and J lost 3, with 14 bases in between. The CDR3 coding sequence is TGTGCCAGCAGCCAGTGGGGGGAGGACACTGAAGCTTTCTTT. It encodes CASSQWGEDTEAFF.

This clone appeared once. J is TRBJ1-2 and V is TRBV6-9, with D unresolved. From germline, CDR1 is MNHGY and CDR2 SVAAGI. CDR3 length: 14 residues. V was trimmed by 2 bases and J by 0 bases, leaving 7 bases between them. The CDR3 DNA reads as TGTGCCAGCAGTTATAACGGAGCTAACTATGGCTACACCTTC. Amino acids: CASSYNGANYGYTF.

This rearrangement joins TRBV5-1 to TRBJ2-1; 7 bases are a match to TRBD2. The junction had 6 bases not matched to a gene; V was cut back by 4 bases and J by 5 bases. Germline CDR1 SGHRS, CDR2 YFSETQ. This CDR3 contains 14 residues. This chain's CDR3 is CASSERGRHNEQFF. DNA of the CDR3: TGCGCCAGCAGCGAGCGGGGCCGACACAATGAGCAGTTCTTC.

The chain uses TRBV18 and TRBJ2-7; 10 bases match TRBD1. The CDR3 is 14 amino acids. The germline V gene encodes CDR1 KGHSH and CDR2 LQKENI. The junction had 5 bases not matched to a gene; V was cut back by 3 bases and J by 6 bases. The CDR3 here is CASSPGTGEGEQYF. The DNA for the CDR3 is TGTGCCAGCTCACCCGGGACAGGGGAGGGCGAGCAGTACTTC.

This clone appeared a single time. J is TRBJ2-7 and V is TRBV6-6; D is undetermined. V was clipped by 2 bases and J by 2 bases, with 13 bases between them. The CDR3 has 15 amino acids. The V gene's germline CDR1 is MNHNY and CDR2 SVGAGI (reference sequence). The CDR3 sequence is CASSYGQEWTYEQYF. The CDR3 DNA follows: TGTGCCAGCAGTTACGGCCAGGAATGGACCTACGAGCAGTACTTC.

The CDR3 here is CASSLLKDTEAFF. CDR3 DNA: TGTGCCAGCAGCTTATTGAAGGACACTGAAGCTTTCTTT. The genes are TRBV7-2 and TRBJ1-1; D not certain. The CDR3 runs to 13 residues. Germline assignment: CDR1 SGHTA and CDR2 FQGNSA. V was shortened by 2 bases and J by 3 bases, with 7 bases between the two germline ends.

This chain uses TRBV5-1 with TRBJ1-4, with no clear D. The CDR3 loop spans 16 amino acids. Per the germline V gene, CDR1 is SGHRS and CDR2 is YFSETQ. The V gene lost 5 bases and the J gene lost 0 bases, with 14 bases spanning the gap. CDR3 protein: CASRTEPRATNEKLFF. Here the CDR3 DNA reads TGCGCCAGCAGGACGGAACCCCGGGCAACTAATGAAAAACTGTTTTTT. Filled out from reference TRBV5-1 and TRBJ1-4, the complete variable domain reads KAGVTQTPRYLIKTRGQQVTLSCSPISGHRSVSWYQQTPGQGLQFLFEYFSETQRNKGNFPGRFSGRQFSNSRSEMNVSTLELGDSALYLCASRTEPRATNEKLFFGSGTQLSVL.

The chain has TRBV11-2 and TRBJ2-1, with 7 positions matching TRBD1. V trimming: 4 bases; J trimming: 7 bases; junction bases outside the gene matches: 10. CDR1 and CDR2 from the germline V gene are SGHAT and FQNNGV. The CDR3 consists of 15 residues. The CDR3 spells CASSWERGRVNEQFF. In DNA form, the CDR3 reads TGTGCCAGCAGCTGGGAGAGGGGGCGCGTGAATGAGCAGTTCTTC.

Only one count was recorded for this clone. The V and J genes are TRBV25-1 and TRBJ1-1, with TRBD1 as a possible D gene (6 bases). The CDR3 extends over 14 amino acids. Trimming took 8 bases from V and 0 from J, leaving 13 bases between them. CDR1 MGHDK and CDR2 SYGVNS come from the germline V gene. The CDR3 region has the DNA TGTGCCAGCGTGAGGGGGGTACTGAACACTGAAGCTTTCTTT. This gives the protein CASVRGVLNTEAFF.

The genes are TRBV27 and TRBJ1-2; D call uncertain. With 5 bases removed from V and 2 bases from J, the gap between germline ends came to 24 bases. Germline values: CDR1 MNHEY, CDR2 SMNVEV (reference sequence). The CDR3 is 18 residues long. This CDR3 is CASSPVKAGGGWNYGYTF. CDR3 DNA sequence: TGTGCCAGCAGTCCCGTAAAGGCCGGCGGTGGTTGGAACTATGGCTACACCTTC.

The rearrangement joins TRBV7-2 to TRBJ1-2; a possible D gene is TRBD1 (5 bases). Per the germline V gene, CDR1 is SGHTA and CDR2 is FQGNSA. V lost 5 bases and J 4 bases, leaving 26 bases between the germline ends. The CDR3 runs 18 residues. The CDR3 spells CASSPGRSLTRDGYGYTF. DNA of the CDR3: TGTGCCAGCAGCCCAGGCCGTTCCTTAACCAGGGATGGCTATGGCTACACCTTC.

The sample holds one count of this clone. CDR3 coding DNA: TGCGCCAGCAGCCTTAGCGGGGGGCCCTCGGCAGAGACCCAGTACTTC. Its translation: CASSLSGGPSAETQYF. The chain combines TRBV5-1 with TRBJ2-5, with 10 bases that match TRBD2. In germline, CDR1 is SGHRS, CDR2 YFSETQ. Trimming removed 4 bases from V and 4 bases from J; junction bases left unmatched: 10. This CDR3 has 16 residues.

V gene TRBV12-5 combines with J gene TRBJ2-5; tentative D call: TRBD1 (5 bases). V lost 6 bases and J 2 bases, leaving 13 bases between the germline ends. The germline gives CDR1 LGHNT, CDR2 FRNRAP. The CDR3 totals 14 residues. CDR3 region: CASGGNRFQETQYF. The CDR3 DNA reads TGTGCTAGTGGCGGAAACAGGTTTCAAGAGACCCAGTACTTC.

The chain combines TRBV19 with TRBJ1-2, with D possibly being TRBD1 (6 bases). Between the trimmed V and J ends, which lost 0 bases and 8 bases, there was a span of 19 bases. This CDR3 is 16 amino acids long. Looked up from germline, CDR1 is LNHDA and CDR2 is SQIVND (reference sequence). The CDR3: CASSIENNGQSWGYTF. The CDR3 nucleotides read TGTGCCAGTAGTATAGAGAATAATGGACAGTCTTGGGGCTACACCTTC.

The sample holds one count of this clone. The chain uses TRBV9 and TRBJ2-7; possibly TRBD2 for D (6 bases). V was clipped by 0 bases and J by 6 bases, with 13 bases between them. Germline lookup yields CDR1 SGDLS and CDR2 YYNGEE. The CDR3 totals 14 residues. CDR3 in DNA: TGTGCCAGCAGCGTAGCCCCGGAGGGCGGCGAGCAGTACTTC. This codes for CASSVAPEGGEQYF. Based on the CDR3 plus reference TRBV9 and TRBJ2-7, the full variable domain is DSGVTQTPKHLITATGQRVTLRCSPRSGDLSVYWYQQSLDQGLQFLIQYYNGEERAKGNILERFSAQQFPDLHSELNLSSLELGDSALYFCASSVAPEGGEQYFGPGTRLTVT.

As for this clone: Other nucleotide sequences from this sample produce the same CDR3. The V and J genes are TRBV27 and TRBJ2-7, with TRBD1 matching over 10 bases. Germline-derived CDR1 and CDR2 are MNHEY and SMNVEV (reference sequence). The J segment lost 6 bases and the V segment lost 6 bases, leaving 8 bases of the junction unmatched. CDR3 length equals 14 residues. The DNA of the CDR3 is TGTGCCAGCAGGCTCGGGACAGGGGCGGGCGAGCAGTACTTC. Encoded protein: CASRLGTGAGEQYF.

The chain combines TRBV29-1 with TRBJ1-2, with D hard to call. This CDR3 is 12 amino acids long. Germline V gives CDR1 SQVTM, CDR2 ANQGSEA. Trimming left V 4 bases short and J 6 bases short, with 12 bases between. The CDR3 DNA is TGCAGCGTTGCAGGCCTTAGGGATGGCTACACCTTC. It encodes CSVAGLRDGYTF.

The gene calls are TRBV5-1 and TRBJ2-1; D not certain. The CDR3 loop spans 13 amino acids. The V end lost 2 bases, the J end lost 6 bases, and 9 bases lay between the germline ends. Germline CDR1 and CDR2: SGHRS and YFSETQ. The CDR3 nucleotides read TGCGCCAGCAGCTTCGGGCCTCCCAATGAGCAGTTCTTC. Its protein product is CASSFGPPNEQFF.

The chain is built from TRBV5-4 and TRBJ2-1; 8 bases are a match to TRBD1. Germline lookup yields CDR1 SGHNT and CDR2 YYREEE (reference sequence). Trimming at V came to 6 bases and at J to 6 bases, leaving 11 bases not matched to a gene. This CDR3 has 15 amino acids. The CDR3 DNA sequence: TGTGCCAGCACCGGGGGAACAGGGGGGACCAATGAGCAGTTCTTC. Amino acids: CASTGGTGGTNEQFF.

The rearrangement joins TRBV5-1 to TRBJ2-5; 8 bases line up with TRBD1. After removal of 1 base from V and 5 bases from J, the junction contained 7 bases not matched to a gene. The CDR3 consists of 15 residues. Germline CDR1 is SGHRS and CDR2 is YFSETQ. The CDR3 sequence: CASSLSRQGKETQYF. As DNA, the CDR3 is TGCGCCAGCAGCTTGTCGCGACAGGGGAAGGAGACCCAGTACTTC.